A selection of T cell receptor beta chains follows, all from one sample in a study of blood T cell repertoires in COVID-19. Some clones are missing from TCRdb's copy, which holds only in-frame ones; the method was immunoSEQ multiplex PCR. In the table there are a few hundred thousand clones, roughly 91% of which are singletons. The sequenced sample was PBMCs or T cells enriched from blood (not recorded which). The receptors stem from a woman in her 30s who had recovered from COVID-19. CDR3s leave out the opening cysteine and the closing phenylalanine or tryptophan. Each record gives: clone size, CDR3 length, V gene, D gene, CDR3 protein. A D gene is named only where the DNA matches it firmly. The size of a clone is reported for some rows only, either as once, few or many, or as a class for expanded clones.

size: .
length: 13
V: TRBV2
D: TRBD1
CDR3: ASSLQTTGVDEQF

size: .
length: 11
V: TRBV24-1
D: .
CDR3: ATSGRGSETQY

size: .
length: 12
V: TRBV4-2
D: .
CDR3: ASSPTGTGKPQH

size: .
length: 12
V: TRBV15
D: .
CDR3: ATSGGYSNQPQH

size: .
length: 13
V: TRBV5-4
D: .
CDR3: ASSLSVSGANVLT

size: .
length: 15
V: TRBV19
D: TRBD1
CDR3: ASSPEAGTGGRETQY

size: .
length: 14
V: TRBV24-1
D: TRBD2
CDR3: ATSALAGGPYNEQF

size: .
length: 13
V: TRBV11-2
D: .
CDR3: ASSIQGSAGNTIY

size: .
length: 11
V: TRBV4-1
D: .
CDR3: ASSQGSLTGYT

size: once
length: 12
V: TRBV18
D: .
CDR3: ASSPSGRNTEAF

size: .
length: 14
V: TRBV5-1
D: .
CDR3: ASSRGFWSSGNTIY

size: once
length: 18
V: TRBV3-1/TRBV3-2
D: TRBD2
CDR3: ASSGELAGVIQSSYNEQF

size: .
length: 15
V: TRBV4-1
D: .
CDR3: ASSQDPRGYSNQPQH

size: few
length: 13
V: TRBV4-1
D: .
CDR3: ASSQDEQAGYGYT

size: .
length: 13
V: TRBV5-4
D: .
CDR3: ASSLAGVSNQPQH

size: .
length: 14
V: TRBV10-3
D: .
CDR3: AISESRGGSTGELF

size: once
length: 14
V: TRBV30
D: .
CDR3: AWSESRGLSNQPQH

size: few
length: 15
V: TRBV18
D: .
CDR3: ASSQTRILSSYNEQF

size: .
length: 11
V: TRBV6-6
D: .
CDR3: AKSVGEGQPQH

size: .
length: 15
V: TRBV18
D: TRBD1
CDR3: ASSPLQGATGGTEAF

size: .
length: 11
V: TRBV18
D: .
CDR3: ASSPTRGDGYT

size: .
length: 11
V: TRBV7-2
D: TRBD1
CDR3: ASARQGGEKLF

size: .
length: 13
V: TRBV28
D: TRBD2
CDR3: ASSLLGLGDNEQF

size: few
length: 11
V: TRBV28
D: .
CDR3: ASSLLFSYEQY

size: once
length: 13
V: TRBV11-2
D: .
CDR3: ASRSPPGVTGELF

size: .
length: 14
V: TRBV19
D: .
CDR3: ASSIDGAGVTDTQY

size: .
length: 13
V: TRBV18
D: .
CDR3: ASSPVSGLGEKLF

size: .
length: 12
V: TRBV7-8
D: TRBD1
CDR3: ASSWGQGRETQY

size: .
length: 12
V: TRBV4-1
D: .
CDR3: ASSQGRVNTEAF

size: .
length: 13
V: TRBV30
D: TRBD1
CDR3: AWSARQTGRTEAF

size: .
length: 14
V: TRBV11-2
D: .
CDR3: ASSSWPRGRNYGYT

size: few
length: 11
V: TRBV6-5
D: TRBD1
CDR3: ASSSDRDYGYT

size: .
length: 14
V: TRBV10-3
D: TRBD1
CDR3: AISEAPGQGAGELF

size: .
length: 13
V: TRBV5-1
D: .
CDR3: ASSGRVQGAGEQY

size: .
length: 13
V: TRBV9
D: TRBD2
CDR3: ASSAGLAEAGEQF

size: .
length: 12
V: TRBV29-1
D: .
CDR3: SVEDLRITGELF

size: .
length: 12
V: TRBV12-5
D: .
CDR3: ASGLRLSSYEQY

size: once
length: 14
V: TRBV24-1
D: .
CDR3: ATSDSDWGRNYGYT

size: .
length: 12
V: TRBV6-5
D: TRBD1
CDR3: ASSTRTGRTEAF

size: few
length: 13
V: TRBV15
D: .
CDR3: ATSRLRDSSYEQY

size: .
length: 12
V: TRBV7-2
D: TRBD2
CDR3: ASSLALAGGEQY

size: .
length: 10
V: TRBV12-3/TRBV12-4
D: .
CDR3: ASQGRYNEQF

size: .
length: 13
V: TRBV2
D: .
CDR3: ASSEMGGPNTEAF

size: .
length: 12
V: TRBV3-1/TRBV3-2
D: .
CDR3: ASSQDPMSYEQY

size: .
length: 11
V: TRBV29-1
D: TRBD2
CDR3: SVGAGVGNEQF

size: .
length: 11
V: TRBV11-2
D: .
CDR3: ASSSRFNYGYT

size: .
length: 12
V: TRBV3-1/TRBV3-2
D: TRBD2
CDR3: ASSQLSGGDVMV

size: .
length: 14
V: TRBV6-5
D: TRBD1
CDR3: ASSYSTVRGQETQY

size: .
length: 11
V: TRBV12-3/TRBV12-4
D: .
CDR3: ASSLGQGYGYT

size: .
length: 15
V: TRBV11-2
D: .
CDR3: ASSIGIEDTVPYEQY

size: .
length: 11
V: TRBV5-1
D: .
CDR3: ASSFTGNTEAF

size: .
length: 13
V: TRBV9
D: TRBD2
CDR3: ASSPTGGVQETQY

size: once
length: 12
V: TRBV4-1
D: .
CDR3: ASSQGQAPYEAF

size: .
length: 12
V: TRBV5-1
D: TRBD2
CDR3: ASSVSGSSYEQY

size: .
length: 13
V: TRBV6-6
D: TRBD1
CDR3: ASSGDRGNSGELF

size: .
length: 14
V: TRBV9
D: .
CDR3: ASSPSSIGARDGYT

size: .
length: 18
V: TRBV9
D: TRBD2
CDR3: ASSVASSGGAEGYTGELF

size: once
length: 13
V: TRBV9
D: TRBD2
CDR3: ASSTGLAGQETQY

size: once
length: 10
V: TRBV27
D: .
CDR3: ATGDTQYEQY

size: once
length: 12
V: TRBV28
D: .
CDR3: ASSLLGQRQPQH